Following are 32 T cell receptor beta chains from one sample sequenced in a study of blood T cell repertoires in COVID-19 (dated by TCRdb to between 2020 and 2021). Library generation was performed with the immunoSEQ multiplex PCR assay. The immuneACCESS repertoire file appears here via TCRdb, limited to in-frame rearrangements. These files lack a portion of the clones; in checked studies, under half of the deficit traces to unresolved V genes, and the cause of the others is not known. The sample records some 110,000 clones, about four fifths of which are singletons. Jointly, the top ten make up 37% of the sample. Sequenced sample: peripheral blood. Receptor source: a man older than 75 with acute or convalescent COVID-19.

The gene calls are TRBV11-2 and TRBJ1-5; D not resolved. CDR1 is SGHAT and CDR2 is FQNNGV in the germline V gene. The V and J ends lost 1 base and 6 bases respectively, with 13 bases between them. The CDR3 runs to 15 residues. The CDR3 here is CASSLVGGLGQPQHF. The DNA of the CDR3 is TGTGCCAGCAGCTTAGTAGGAGGGTTAGGTCAGCCCCAGCATTTT. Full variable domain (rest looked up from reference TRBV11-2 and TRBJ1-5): EAGVAQSPRYKIIEKRQSVAFWCNPISGHATLYWYQQILGQGPKLLIQFQNNGVVDDSQLPKDRFSAERLKGVDSTLKIQPAKLEDSAVYLCASSLVGGLGQPQHFGDGTRLSIL.

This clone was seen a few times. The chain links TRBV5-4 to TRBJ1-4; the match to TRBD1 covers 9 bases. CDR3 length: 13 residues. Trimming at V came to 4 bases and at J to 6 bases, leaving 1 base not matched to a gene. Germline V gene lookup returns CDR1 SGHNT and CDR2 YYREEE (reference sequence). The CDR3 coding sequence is TGTGCCAGCAGCAGGACAGGGGATGAAAAACTGTTTTTT. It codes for CASSRTGDEKLFF.

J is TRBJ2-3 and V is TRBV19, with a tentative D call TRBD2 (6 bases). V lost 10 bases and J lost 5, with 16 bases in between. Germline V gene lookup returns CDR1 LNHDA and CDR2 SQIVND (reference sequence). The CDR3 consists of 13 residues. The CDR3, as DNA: TGTGCCACCTCCCGGGGAGCGGGAGATACGCAGTATTTT. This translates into CATSRGAGDTQYF.

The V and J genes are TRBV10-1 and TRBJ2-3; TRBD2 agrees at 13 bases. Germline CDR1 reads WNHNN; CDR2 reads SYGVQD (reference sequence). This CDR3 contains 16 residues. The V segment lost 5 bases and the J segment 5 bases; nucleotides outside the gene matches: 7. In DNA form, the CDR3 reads TGCGCCAGCAGTCGGACTAGCGGGAGTGGGGGAGATACGCAGTATTTT. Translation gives CASSRTSGSGGDTQYF.

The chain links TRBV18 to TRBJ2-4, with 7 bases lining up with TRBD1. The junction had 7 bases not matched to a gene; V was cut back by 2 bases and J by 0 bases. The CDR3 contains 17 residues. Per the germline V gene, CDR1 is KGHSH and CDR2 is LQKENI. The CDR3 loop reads CASSPSRTGLAKNIQYF. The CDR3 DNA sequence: TGTGCCAGCTCACCATCTAGGACAGGATTAGCCAAAAACATTCAGTACTTC.

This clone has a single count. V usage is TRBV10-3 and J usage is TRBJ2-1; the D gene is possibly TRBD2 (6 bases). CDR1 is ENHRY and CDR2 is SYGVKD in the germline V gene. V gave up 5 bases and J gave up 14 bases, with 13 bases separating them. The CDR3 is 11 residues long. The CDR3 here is CAISTDWEEFF. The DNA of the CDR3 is TGTGCCATCAGTACGGACTGGGAGGAGTTCTTC.

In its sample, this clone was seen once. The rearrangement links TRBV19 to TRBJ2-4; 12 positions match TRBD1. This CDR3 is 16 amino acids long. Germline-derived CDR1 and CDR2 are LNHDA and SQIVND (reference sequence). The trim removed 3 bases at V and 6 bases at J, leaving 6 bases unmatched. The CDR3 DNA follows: TGTGCCAGTAGTATTCGTGGGGACAGGGGGCCAAACATTCAGTACTTC. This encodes CASSIRGDRGPNIQYF.

This chain's CDR3 is CASRRQGAQETQYF. The CDR3 bases are TGTGCCAGCAGGAGACAGGGGGCTCAAGAGACCCAGTACTTC. The genes are TRBV2 and TRBJ2-5; TRBD1 aligns across 10 bases. V shed 6 bases, J shed 2 bases, and the junction held 3 bases outside the gene matches. Germline V gives CDR1 SNHLY, CDR2 FYNNEI. The CDR3 loop spans 14 amino acids.

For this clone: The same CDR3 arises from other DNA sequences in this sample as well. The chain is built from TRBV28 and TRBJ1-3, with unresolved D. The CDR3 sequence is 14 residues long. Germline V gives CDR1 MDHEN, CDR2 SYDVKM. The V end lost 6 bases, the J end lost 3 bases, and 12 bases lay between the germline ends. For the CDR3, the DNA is TGTGCCAGCAGCCTCAGAGGAAGTGGAAACACCATATATTTT. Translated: CASSLRGSGNTIYF.

CDR3 DNA sequence: TGTGCCAGCAGCCCGAGGACTTCTAACTATGGCTACACCTTC. This codes for CASSPRTSNYGYTF. This sequence joins TRBV5-6 and TRBJ1-2; D not certain. CDR3 length equals 14 residues. Germline CDR1 is SGHDT and CDR2 is YYEEEE. V dropped 4 bases and J dropped 0 bases, with 10 bases sitting between them.

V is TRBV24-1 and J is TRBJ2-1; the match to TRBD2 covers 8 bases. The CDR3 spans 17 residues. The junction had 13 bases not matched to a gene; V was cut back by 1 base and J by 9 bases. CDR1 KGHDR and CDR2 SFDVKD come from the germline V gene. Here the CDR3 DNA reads TGTGCCACCAGTGATTTAGGTCCGGCGGGAGGAGTTGGTGAGCAGTTCTTC. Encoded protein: CATSDLGPAGGVGEQFF.

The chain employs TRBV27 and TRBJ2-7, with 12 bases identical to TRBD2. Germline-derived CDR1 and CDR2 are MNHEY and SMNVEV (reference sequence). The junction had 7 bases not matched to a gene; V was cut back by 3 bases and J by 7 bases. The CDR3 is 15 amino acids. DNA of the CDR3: TGTGCCAGCAGTTTCAGACTAGCGGGAGAAAAAGAGCAGTACTTC. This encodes CASSFRLAGEKEQYF.

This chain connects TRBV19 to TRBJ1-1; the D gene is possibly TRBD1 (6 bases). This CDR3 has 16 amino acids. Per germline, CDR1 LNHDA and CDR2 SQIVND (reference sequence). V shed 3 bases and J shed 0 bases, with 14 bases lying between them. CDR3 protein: CASSMDSRNMNTEAFF. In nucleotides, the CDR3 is TGTGCCAGTAGTATGGACAGCCGTAACATGAACACTGAAGCTTTCTTT.

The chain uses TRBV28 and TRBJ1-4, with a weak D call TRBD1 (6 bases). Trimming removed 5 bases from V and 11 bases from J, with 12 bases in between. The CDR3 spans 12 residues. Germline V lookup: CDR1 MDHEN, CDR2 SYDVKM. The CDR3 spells CASSTSGEKLFF. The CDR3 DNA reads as TGTGCCAGCAGTACATCAGGGGAGAAACTGTTTTTT.

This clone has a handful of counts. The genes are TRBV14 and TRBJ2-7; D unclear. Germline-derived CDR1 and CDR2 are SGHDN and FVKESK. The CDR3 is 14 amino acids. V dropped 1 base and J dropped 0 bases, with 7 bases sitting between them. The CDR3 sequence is CASSQGYNSYEQYF. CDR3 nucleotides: TGTGCCAGCAGCCAAGGGTACAACTCCTACGAGCAGTACTTC.

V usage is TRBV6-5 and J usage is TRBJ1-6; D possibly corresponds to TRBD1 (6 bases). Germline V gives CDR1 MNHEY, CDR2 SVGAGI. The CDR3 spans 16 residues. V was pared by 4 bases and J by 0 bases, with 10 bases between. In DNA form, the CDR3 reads TGTGCCAGCAGTTCTACAGGGAGCTCCTATAATTCACCCCTCCACTTT. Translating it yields CASSSTGSSYNSPLHF.

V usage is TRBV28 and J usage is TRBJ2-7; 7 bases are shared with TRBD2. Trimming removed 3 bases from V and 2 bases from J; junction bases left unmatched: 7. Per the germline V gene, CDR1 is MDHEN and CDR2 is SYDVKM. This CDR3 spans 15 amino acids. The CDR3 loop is CASSFQRGSTYEQYF. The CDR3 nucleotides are TGTGCCAGCAGTTTCCAGCGGGGCAGTACCTACGAGCAGTACTTC. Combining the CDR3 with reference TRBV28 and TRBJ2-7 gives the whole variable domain DVKVTQSSRYLVKRTGEKVFLECVQDMDHENMFWYRQDPGLGLRLIYFSYDVKMKEKGDIPEGYSVSREKKERFSLILESASTNQTSMYLCASSFQRGSTYEQYFGPGTRLTVT.

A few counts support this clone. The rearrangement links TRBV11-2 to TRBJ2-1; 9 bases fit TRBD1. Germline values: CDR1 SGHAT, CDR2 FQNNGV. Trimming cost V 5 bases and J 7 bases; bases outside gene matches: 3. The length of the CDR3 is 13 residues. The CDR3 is CASSRDRENEQFF. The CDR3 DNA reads TGTGCCAGCAGCCGGGACAGGGAAAATGAGCAGTTCTTC.

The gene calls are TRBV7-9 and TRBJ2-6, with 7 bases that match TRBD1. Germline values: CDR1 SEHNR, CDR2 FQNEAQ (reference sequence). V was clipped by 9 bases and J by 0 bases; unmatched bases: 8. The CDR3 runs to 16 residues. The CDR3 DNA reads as TGTGCCAGTAACCGGGACAGCTTCTCTGGGGCCAACGTCCTGACTTTC. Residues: CASNRDSFSGANVLTF. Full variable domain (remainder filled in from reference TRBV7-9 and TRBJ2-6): DTGVSQNPRHKITKRGQNVTFRCDPISEHNRLYWYRQTLGQGPEFLTYFQNEAQLEKSRLLSDRFSAERPKGSFSTLEIQRTEQGDSAMYLCASNRDSFSGANVLTFGAGSRLTVL.

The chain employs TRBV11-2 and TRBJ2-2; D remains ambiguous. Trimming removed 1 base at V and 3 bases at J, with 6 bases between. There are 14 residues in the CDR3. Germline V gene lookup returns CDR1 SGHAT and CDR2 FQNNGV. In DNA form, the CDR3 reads TGTGCCAGCAGCTTAGGTCTTGACACCGGGGAGCTGTTTTTT. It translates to CASSLGLDTGELFF.

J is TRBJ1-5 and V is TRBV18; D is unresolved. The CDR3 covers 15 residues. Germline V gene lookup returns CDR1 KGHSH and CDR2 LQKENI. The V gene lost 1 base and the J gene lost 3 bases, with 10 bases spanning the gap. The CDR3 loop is CASSPQGSPNQPQHF. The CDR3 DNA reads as TGTGCCAGCTCACCACAAGGGAGTCCCAATCAGCCCCAGCATTTT.

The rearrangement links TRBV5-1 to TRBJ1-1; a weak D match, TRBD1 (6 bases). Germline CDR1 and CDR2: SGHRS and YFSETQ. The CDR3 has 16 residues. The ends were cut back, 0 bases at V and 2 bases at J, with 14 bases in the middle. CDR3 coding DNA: TGCGCCAGCAGCTTGGTTACGGGGACACCCAACACTGAAGCTTTCTTT. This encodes CASSLVTGTPNTEAFF. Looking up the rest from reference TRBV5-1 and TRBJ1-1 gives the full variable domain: KAGVTQTPRYLIKTRGQQVTLSCSPISGHRSVSWYQQTPGQGLQFLFEYFSETQRNKGNFPGRFSGRQFSNSRSEMNVSTLELGDSALYLCASSLVTGTPNTEAFFGQGTRLTVV.

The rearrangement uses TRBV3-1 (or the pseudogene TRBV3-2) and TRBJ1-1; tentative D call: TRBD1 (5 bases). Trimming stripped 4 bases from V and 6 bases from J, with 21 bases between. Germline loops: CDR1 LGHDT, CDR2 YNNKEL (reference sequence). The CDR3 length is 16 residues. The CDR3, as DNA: TGTGCCAGCAGCCTTCCAGGGACCGGGACTAGGGCTGAAGCTTTCTTT. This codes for CASSLPGTGTRAEAFF.

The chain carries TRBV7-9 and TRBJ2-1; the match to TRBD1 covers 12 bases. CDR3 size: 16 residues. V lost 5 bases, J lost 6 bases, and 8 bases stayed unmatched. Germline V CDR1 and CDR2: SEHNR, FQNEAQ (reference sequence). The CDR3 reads CASSSKGTGGFNEQFF. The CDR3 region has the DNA TGTGCCAGCAGCAGCAAGGGGACAGGGGGCTTCAATGAGCAGTTCTTC.

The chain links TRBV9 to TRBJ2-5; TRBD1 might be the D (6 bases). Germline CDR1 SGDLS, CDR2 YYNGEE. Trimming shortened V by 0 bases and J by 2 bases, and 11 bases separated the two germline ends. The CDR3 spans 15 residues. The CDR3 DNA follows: TGTGCCAGCAGCGTAGGCGCGGACAGACAAGAGACCCAGTACTTC. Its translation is CASSVGADRQETQYF.

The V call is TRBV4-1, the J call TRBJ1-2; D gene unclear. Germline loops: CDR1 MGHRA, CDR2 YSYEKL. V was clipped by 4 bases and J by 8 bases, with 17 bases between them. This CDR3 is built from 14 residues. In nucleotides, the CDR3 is TGCGCCAGCAGCCTTCCGGAAAGGAGTGAGGGCTACACCTTC. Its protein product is CASSLPERSEGYTF.

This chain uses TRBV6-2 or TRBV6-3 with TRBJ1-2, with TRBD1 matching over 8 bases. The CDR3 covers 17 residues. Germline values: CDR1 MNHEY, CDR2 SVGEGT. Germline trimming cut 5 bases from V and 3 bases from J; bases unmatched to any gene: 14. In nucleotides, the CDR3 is TGTGCCAGCAGTAACAGGGGGTCCTCGTCATTTTACTATGGCTACACCTTC. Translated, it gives CASSNRGSSSFYYGYTF.

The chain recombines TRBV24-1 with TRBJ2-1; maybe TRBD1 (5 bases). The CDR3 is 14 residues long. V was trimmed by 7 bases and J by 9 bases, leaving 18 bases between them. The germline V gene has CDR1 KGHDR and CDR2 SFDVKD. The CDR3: CATSLAGHGGEQFF. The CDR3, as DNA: TGTGCCACCAGCCTGGCAGGACATGGCGGTGAGCAGTTCTTC.

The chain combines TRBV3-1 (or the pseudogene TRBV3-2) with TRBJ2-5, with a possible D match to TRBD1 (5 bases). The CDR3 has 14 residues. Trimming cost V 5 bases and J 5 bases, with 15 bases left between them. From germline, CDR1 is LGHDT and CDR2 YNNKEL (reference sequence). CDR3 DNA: TGTGCCAGCAGCTACCCGCCAGGGAAGGAGACCCAGTACTTC. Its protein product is CASSYPPGKETQYF.

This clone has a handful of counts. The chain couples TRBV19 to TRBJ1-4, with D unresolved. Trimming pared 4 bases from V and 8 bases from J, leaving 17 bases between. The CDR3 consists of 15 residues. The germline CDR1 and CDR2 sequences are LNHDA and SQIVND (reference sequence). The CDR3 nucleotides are TGTGCCAGTAGTACCAGGACTTGGGGTCCAGAAAAACTGTTTTTT. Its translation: CASSTRTWGPEKLFF.

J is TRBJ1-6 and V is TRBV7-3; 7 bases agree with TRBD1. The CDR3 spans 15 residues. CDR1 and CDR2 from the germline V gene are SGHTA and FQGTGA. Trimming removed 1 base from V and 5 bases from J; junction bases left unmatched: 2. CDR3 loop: CASSLNTGDNSPLHF. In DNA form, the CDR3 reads TGTGCCAGCAGCTTAAATACAGGGGATAATTCACCCCTCCACTTT.

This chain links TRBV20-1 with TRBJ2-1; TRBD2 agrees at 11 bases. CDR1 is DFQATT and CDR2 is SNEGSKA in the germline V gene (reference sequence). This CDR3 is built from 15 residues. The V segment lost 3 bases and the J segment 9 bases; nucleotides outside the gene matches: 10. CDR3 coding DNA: TGCAGTGCTAGTTTCGCTAGCGGGAGGATTGGTGAGCAGTTCTTC. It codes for CSASFASGRIGEQFF.